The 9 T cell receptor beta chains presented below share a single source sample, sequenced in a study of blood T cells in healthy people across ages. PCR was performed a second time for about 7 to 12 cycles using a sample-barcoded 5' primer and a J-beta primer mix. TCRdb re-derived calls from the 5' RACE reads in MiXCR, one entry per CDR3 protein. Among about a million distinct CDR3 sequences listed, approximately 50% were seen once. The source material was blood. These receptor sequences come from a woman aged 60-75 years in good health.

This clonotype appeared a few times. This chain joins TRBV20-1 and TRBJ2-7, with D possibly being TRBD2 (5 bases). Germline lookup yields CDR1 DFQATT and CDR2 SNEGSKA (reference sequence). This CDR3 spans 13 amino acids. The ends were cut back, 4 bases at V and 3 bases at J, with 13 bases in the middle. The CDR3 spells CSAKTFGVYEQYF. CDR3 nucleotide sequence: TGCAGTGCTAAAACTTTCGGGGTCTACGAGCAGTACTTC.

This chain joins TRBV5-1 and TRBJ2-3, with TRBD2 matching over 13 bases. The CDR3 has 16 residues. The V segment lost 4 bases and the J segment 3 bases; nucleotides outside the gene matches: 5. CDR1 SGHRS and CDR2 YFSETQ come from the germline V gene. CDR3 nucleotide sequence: TGCGCCAGCAGCCGCGGGACTAGCGGGATAACAGATACGCAGTATTTT. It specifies CASSRGTSGITDTQYF.

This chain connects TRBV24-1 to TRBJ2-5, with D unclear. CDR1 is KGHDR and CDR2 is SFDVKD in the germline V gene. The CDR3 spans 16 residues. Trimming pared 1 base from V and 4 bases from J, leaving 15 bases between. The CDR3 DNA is TGTGCCACCAGTGATTTCAACGGGCTAAGCCGAGAGACCCAGTACTTC. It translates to CATSDFNGLSRETQYF.

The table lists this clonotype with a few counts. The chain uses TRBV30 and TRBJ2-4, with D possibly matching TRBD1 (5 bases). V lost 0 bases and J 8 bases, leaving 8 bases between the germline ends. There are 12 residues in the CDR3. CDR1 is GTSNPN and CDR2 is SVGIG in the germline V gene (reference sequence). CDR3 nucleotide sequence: TGTGCCTGGAGTGTCGACAGCTACATTCAGTACTTC. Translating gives CAWSVDSYIQYF.

The DNA of the CDR3 is TGTGCCAGCAGCCCGATTTTTTCAGAGTACGAGCAGTACTTC. This codes for CASSPIFSEYEQYF. The rearrangement links TRBV7-9 to TRBJ2-4; D ambiguous. With the DNA end fitting TRBJ2-7 better, the J assignment may be wrong. Germline CDR1 and CDR2: SEHNR and FQNEAQ (reference sequence). This CDR3 contains 14 residues.

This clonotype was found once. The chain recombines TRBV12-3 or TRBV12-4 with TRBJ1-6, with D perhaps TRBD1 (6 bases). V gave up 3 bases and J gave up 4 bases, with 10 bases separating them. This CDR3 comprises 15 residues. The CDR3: CASSFGDMYNSPLHF. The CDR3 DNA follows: TGTGCCAGCAGTTTTGGGGACATGTATAATTCACCCCTCCACTTT.

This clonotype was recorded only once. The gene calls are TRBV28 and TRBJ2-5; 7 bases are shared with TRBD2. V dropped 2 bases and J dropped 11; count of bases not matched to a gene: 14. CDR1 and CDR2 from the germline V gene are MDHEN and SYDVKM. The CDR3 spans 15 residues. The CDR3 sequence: CASSLGGLGINEQYF. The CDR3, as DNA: TGTGCCAGCAGTTTAGGTGGACTAGGGATCAATGAGCAGTACTTC.

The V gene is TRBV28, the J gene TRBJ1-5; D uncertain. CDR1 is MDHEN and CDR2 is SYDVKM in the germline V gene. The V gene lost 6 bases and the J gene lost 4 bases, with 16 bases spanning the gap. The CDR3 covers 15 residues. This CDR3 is CASRKPGQRNQPQHF. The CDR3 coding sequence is TGTGCCAGCAGAAAACCTGGGCAGAGAAATCAGCCCCAGCATTTT.

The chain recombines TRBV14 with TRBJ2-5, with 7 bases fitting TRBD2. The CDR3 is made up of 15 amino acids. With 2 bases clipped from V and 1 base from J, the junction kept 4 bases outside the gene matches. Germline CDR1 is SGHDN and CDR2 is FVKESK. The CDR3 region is CASSQLSSGQETQYF. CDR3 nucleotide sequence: TGTGCCAGCAGCCAATTATCTAGCGGCCAAGAGACCCAGTACTTC.